This T cell receptor (beta chain) stems from a study of long-term antiretroviral therapy in people with HIV. The immunoSEQ assay was v3.0, run at survey level. Sequencing used immunoSEQ multiplex PCR; TCRdb keeps in-frame clones, though not all of them. The data show 38,000 or so clones, over 90% seen once. There are 15 residues in the CDR3. The germline gives CDR1 SGHAT, CDR2 FQNNGV. J lost 7 bases, V lost 5 bases, and 8 bases had no gene match. The sample here was unsorted PBMCs, taken almost 9.5 years after starting antiretroviral therapy. The chain is built from TRBV11-2 and TRBJ1-5; 10 bases match TRBD1. This clonotype was sampled from a young man with HIV. CDR3 nucleotide sequence: TGTGCCAGCAGCCCCGGGACAGGGGCAGGGCAGCCCCAGCATTTT. It specifies CASSPGTGAGQPQHF.